This T cell receptor beta chain was documented in a study of sequential checkpoint blockade in melanoma. Study-wide background: Both treatment sequences were followed by maintenance nivolumab.

This CDR3 has 15 residues. Per germline, CDR1 PRHDT and CDR2 FYEKMQ (reference sequence). Between the trimmed V and J ends, which lost 4 bases and 4 bases, there was a span of 17 bases. This clone was detected once. Sample treatment: randomized to nivolumab then ipilimumab (arm A) or the reverse (arm B). PBMC sorting kept live CD3+CD8+ cells without CD19 or CD56. Libraries were prepared by immunoSEQ multiplex PCR; TCRdb keeps only in-frame clonotypes and omits some of them. The sample holds about 1,700 clones, 60% to 80% seen once. The TCR comes from a human donor with melanoma. The V gene is TRBV13, the J gene TRBJ2-7, with D maybe TRBD2 (8 bases). Here the sequenced sample was CD8+ T cells sorted from blood (inferred from file names), taken from a patient given nivolumab and ipilimumab in sequence. CDR3 bases: TGTGCCAGCAGCTCAGGGGGACTAGTTCGGTACGAGCAGTACTTC. Translation: CASSSGGLVRYEQYF.